The subject of this entry is one TCR beta chain. These data originate in a study of blood T cell repertoires in COVID-19. The method was immunoSEQ multiplex PCR; TCRdb's version includes in-frame clones alone and lacks a portion of them. Of hundreds of thousands of clones listed, approximately 86% are singletons. The clonotype comes from a human donor in a cohort sampled during active COVID-19. Sequenced material: peripheral blood.

CDR3 bases: TGCAGCGCTGGACGGGACTACGAGCAGTACTTC. Protein: CSAGRDYEQYF. The V gene is TRBV29-1, the J gene TRBJ2-7; D is perhaps TRBD2 (5 bases). Germline V CDR1 and CDR2: SQVTM, ANQGSEA. Between the trimmed V and J ends, which lost 7 bases and 3 bases, there was a span of 10 bases. CDR3 length equals 11 residues.